Presented here are 5 T cell receptor beta chains from one specimen sequenced in a study of molecular identifiers for immune sequencing clone quantification. In TCRdb, the PCR reads were re-called with MiXCR into one record per CDR3 protein. Among 68,000 or so distinct CDR3 sequences, over 15% were seen once, and the ten largest hold roughly 1.5%. The source material was naive CD8+ T cells from blood, with Jurkat cell RNA spiked in. Subset: FACS-sorted CD8+CD4-CCR7+CD45RA+ naive T cells. The receptors here all came from a human donor in good health. Some libraries in this study had Jurkat cell RNA spiked in.

A few counts support this clonotype. The V gene is TRBV6-6, the J gene TRBJ1-2; 11 positions agree with TRBD1. V lost 5 bases to trimming and J lost 6 bases; unmatched junction nucleotides: 14. From germline, CDR1 is MNHNY and CDR2 SVGAGI (reference sequence). The CDR3 has 17 residues. The CDR3 DNA follows: TGTGCCAGCAGTAGTATCCTAGGACAGGGGGCGCAGGATGGCTACACCTTC. As protein: CASSSILGQGAQDGYTF.

This clonotype was counted only a few times. CDR3 residues: CASSNHPISPRSPLHF. CDR3 nucleotides: TGTGCCAGCTCTAACCACCCTATAAGCCCTCGGTCACCCCTCCACTTT. The chain carries TRBV27 and TRBJ1-6; D is ambiguous. The CDR3 spans 16 residues. V was trimmed by 8 bases and J by 10 bases, leaving 24 bases between them. CDR1 and CDR2 from the germline V gene are MNHEY and SMNVEV (reference sequence).

In the case of this clonotype: Since a much larger clone is just one base distant, this may be a read error. The genes are TRBV30 and TRBJ1-4; no reliable D call. The germline V gene has CDR1 GTSNPN and CDR2 SVGIG (reference sequence). The CDR3 length is 12 residues. The CDR3 loop reads CAWSPLNEKPFF. The CDR3 DNA reads as TGTGCCTGGAGCCCGCTTAATGAAAAACCGTTTTTT.

This clonotype was observed at least ten times. This chain uses TRBV3-1 with TRBJ1-5; no reliable D call. Germline CDR1 reads LGHDT; CDR2 reads YNNKEL (reference sequence). The CDR3 covers 14 residues. The V end was cut by 2 bases, the J end by 6 bases, with 11 bases between. CDR3 sequence (DNA): TGTGCCAGCAGCCAACAAGGGCCAGGTCAGCCCCAGCATTTT. Translating it yields CASSQQGPGQPQHF.

This clonotype appeared many times. The chain links TRBV5-6 to TRBJ2-4; no reliable D call. The germline V and J ends were trimmed by 3 bases and 1 base, with 8 bases remaining between them. The CDR3 consists of 14 residues. The V gene's germline CDR1 is SGHDT and CDR2 YYEEEE. CDR3 region: CASSWQGAKNIQYF. The DNA for the CDR3 is TGTGCCAGCAGCTGGCAAGGGGCCAAAAACATTCAGTACTTC.